One sample yielded the 28 T cell receptor beta chains listed below, sequenced in a study of T cells in Graves' hyperthyroidism and ophthalmopathy (dated by TCRdb to between 2017 and 2020). The library was built by means of multiplex PCR. The reads were generated on an Illumina HiSeq 2000. The TCR beta CDR3 regions were amplified from RNA transcripts. The first round of RT-PCR for the TCR CDR3 was performed with the HTBI primer set and the Qiagen OneStep RT-PCR kit. Starting from the raw public reads, TCRdb applied fastp trimming at Q25, assembled clones with MiXCR and retained in-frame beta chains. Under each unique CDR3 protein, matching rows form one entry showing the most common genes and DNA. In all, the sample holds 450,000 to 700,000 distinct CDR3 sequences, and 46% of those were seen once. The ten biggest clones cover around a fifth of the sample. Sequenced material: peripheral blood or thyroid tissue (not recorded which). The source is an adult woman with Graves' disease, either hyperthyroidism or ophthalmopathy (not recorded which).

In this sample, this clonotype turned up once. This chain joins TRBV7-8 and TRBJ2-5, with a weak D call TRBD2 (7 bases). The CDR3 length is 15 residues. V dropped 5 bases and J dropped 0 bases, with 13 bases sitting between them. CDR1 is SGHVS, CDR2 FQNEAQ, per germline. CDR3 nucleotides: TGTGCCAGCAGCCCACGGGGGGCCAACCAAGAGACCCAGTACTTC. The encoded protein is CASSPRGANQETQYF.

J is TRBJ1-1 and V is TRBV29-1; no definite D call. The CDR3 is made up of 12 amino acids. V lost 4 bases and J lost 5, with 11 bases in between. The germline V gene encodes CDR1 SQVTM and CDR2 ANQGSEA. CDR3 sequence: CSVGSGVTEAFF. The CDR3 DNA sequence: TGCAGCGTTGGATCTGGGGTGACTGAAGCTTTCTTT.

Here the CDR3 DNA reads TGTGCCAGCAGTTTAATCGGGGTTGAGGATGGCTACACCTTC. Its translation is CASSLIGVEDGYTF. The rearrangement links TRBV28 to TRBJ1-2; D unresolved. Germline values: CDR1 MDHEN, CDR2 SYDVKM. The length of the CDR3 is 14 residues. V lost 2 bases and J lost 6, with 13 bases in between.

The genes are TRBV28 and TRBJ1-6, with 7 positions matching TRBD1. After removal of 5 bases from V and 4 bases from J, the junction contained 8 bases not matched to a gene. The CDR3 totals 16 residues. Germline assignment: CDR1 MDHEN and CDR2 SYDVKM. This CDR3 reads CASSDWTGSYNSPLHF. In DNA, the CDR3 is TGTGCCAGCAGTGATTGGACAGGATCTTATAATTCACCCCTCCACTTT.

The genes are TRBV29-1 and TRBJ2-2, with D hard to call. Germline CDR1 and CDR2: SQVTM and ANQGSEA. The length of the CDR3 is 15 residues. V lost 3 bases, J lost 0 bases, and 11 bases lay in between. CDR3: CSVELGKANTGELFF. The DNA for the CDR3 is TGCAGCGTTGAGCTGGGGAAGGCGAACACCGGGGAGCTGTTTTTT.

This sequence joins TRBV24-1 and TRBJ2-3, with 7 bases that match TRBD2. The CDR3 contains 16 residues. Germline V gene data show CDR1 as KGHDR and CDR2 as SFDVKD. Trimming took 4 bases from V and 0 from J; bases not matched to a gene: 6. The CDR3 sequence is CATSEVTSESTDTQYF. In DNA, the CDR3 is TGTGCCACCAGTGAGGTCACTAGCGAGAGCACAGATACGCAGTATTTT.

This chain uses TRBV7-2 with TRBJ2-7, with no clear D. This CDR3 is built from 14 residues. Germline V gives CDR1 SGHTA, CDR2 FQGNSA. Trimming cost V 3 bases and J 3 bases, with 12 bases left between them. The CDR3 loop reads CASSLSLNSYEQYF. The CDR3 region has the DNA TGTGCCAGCAGCTTGTCGTTAAATAGCTACGAGCAGTACTTC.

This clonotype was seen only a few times. One end of the junction fails to match germline, which may point to a read error. V and J are TRBV2 and TRBJ2-2; 8 bases agree with TRBD1. This CDR3 comprises 8 residues. From germline, CDR1 is SNHLY and CDR2 FYNNEI. CDR3 protein: CASRQGVF. Here the CDR3 DNA reads TGTGCCAGCAGACAGGGGGTTTTT.

This clonotype was detected only once. The V gene is TRBV7-8, the J gene TRBJ1-2; 7 bases are a match to TRBD1. Trimming cost V 6 bases and J 6 bases; bases outside gene matches: 7. This CDR3 contains 13 residues. Looked up from germline, CDR1 is SGHVS and CDR2 is FQNEAQ. The CDR3 DNA follows: TGTGCCAGCAGGGGCCACAGGGGTCATGGCTACACCTTC. This encodes CASRGHRGHGYTF.

This chain uses TRBV10-2 with TRBJ2-7; the match to TRBD2 covers 9 bases. This CDR3 contains 14 residues. Germline CDR1 and CDR2: WSHSY and SAAADI. Losses at the gene ends were 0 bases for V and 4 bases for J; bases not matched to a gene: 1. DNA of the CDR3: TGCGCCAGCAGTGAGTCTAGCGGGAGATACGAGCAGTACTTC. Residues: CASSESSGRYEQYF.

CDR3 sequence: CASSFAGGPDGELFF. The DNA for the CDR3 is TGTGCCAGCAGCTTTGCGGGAGGGCCGGACGGGGAGCTGTTTTTT. V and J are TRBV9 and TRBJ2-2; 9 positions match TRBD2. This CDR3 has 15 residues. Germline V lookup: CDR1 SGDLS, CDR2 YYNGEE. V shed 4 bases, J shed 7 bases, and the junction held 8 bases outside the gene matches.

This clonotype was observed a few times. The chain has TRBV10-3 and TRBJ1-2; 8 nucleotides line up with TRBD1. The junction had 7 bases not matched to a gene; V was cut back by 5 bases and J by 11 bases. Germline V gene sequence: CDR1 ENHRY, CDR2 SYGVKD. This CDR3 is built from 12 residues. The CDR3 is CAISLQGARYTF. The DNA for the CDR3 is TGTGCCATCAGTCTGCAGGGGGCTAGATACACCTTC.

This sequence joins TRBV9 and TRBJ2-1, with 8 bases matching TRBD2. Unmatched junction bases numbered 8, after V lost 0 bases and J lost 9 bases. Germline CDR1 is SGDLS and CDR2 is YYNGEE. The CDR3 extends over 15 amino acids. This chain's CDR3 is CASSVAGGGHTEQFF. Written as DNA, the CDR3 is TGTGCCAGCAGCGTAGCGGGAGGGGGGCACACTGAGCAGTTCTTC.

The chain couples TRBV29-1 to TRBJ2-5, with 13 bases identical to TRBD2. The V gene's germline CDR1 is SQVTM and CDR2 ANQGSEA. The CDR3 totals 16 residues. Trimming at V came to 7 bases and at J to 5 bases, leaving 13 bases not matched to a gene. The CDR3, as DNA: TGCAGCGGCCCAGGGACTAGCGGGATGGGTAGGGAGACCCAGTACTTC. Protein sequence: CSGPGTSGMGRETQYF.

The rearrangement links TRBV27 to TRBJ2-7; D is unresolved. The CDR3 has 14 residues. V was shortened by 7 bases and J by 0 bases, with 13 bases between the two germline ends. Germline V gene sequence: CDR1 MNHEY, CDR2 SMNVEV (reference sequence). The CDR3 is CASKPGPASYEQYF. The CDR3 DNA reads as TGTGCCAGCAAACCCGGGCCAGCCTCCTACGAGCAGTACTTC.

The chain joins TRBV19 to TRBJ2-6, with TRBD2 as a possible D gene (6 bases). In germline, CDR1 is LNHDA, CDR2 SQIVND (reference sequence). V lost 4 bases and J 11 bases, leaving 15 bases between the germline ends. The CDR3 consists of 14 residues. The CDR3 loop is CASSRVAGPYVLTF. CDR3 nucleotides: TGTGCCAGTAGTAGAGTTGCGGGACCCTACGTCCTGACTTTC.

This clonotype was detected ten times or more. V is TRBV20-1 and J is TRBJ2-2, with a weak D call TRBD2 (6 bases). The CDR3 totals 12 residues. Looked up from germline, CDR1 is DFQATT and CDR2 is SNEGSKA (reference sequence). In nucleotides, the CDR3 is TGCAGCGGGGGACGCCACACCGGGGAGCTGTTTTTT. Amino acid sequence: CSGGRHTGELFF.

This clonotype was counted ten times or more. V gene TRBV10-1 combines with J gene TRBJ2-5; D unresolved. The CDR3 totals 13 residues. V was trimmed by 4 bases and J by 1 base, leaving 7 bases between them. Germline CDR1 is WNHNN and CDR2 is SYGVQD (reference sequence). This chain's CDR3 is CASSGTVQETQYF. In DNA form, the CDR3 reads TGCGCCAGCAGTGGAACAGTCCAAGAGACCCAGTACTTC.

This clonotype came up many times. This sequence joins TRBV29-1 and TRBJ2-7, with 9 bases aligning to TRBD2. The junction had 3 bases not matched to a gene; V was cut back by 4 bases and J by 2 bases. The V gene's germline CDR1 is SQVTM and CDR2 ANQGSEA. This CDR3 region has 13 residues. In DNA, the CDR3 is TGCAGCGTTGCTAGCGGGGACCCCTACGAGCAGTACTTC. It codes for CSVASGDPYEQYF.

V gene TRBV7-8 combines with J gene TRBJ2-6; D remains unclear. Trimming took off 1 base at V and 0 bases at J, with 4 bases between the two ends. The CDR3 has 15 residues. Germline V gene sequence: CDR1 SGHVS, CDR2 FQNEAQ. In DNA form, the CDR3 reads TGTGCCAGCAGCTTAGGCGTCTCTGGGGCCAACGTCCTGACTTTC. Protein: CASSLGVSGANVLTF.

There are a few counts of this clonotype. The CDR3 ends on some other residue instead of the conserved phenylalanine or tryptophan, so this is likely a read error. Because the CDR3's place on the DNA is in doubt, the DNA is left out and the CDR3 is given as listed by TCRdb. The chain joins TRBV7-2 to TRBJ1-1; TRBD1 reflects the table's D call only, with no check against the DNA. Germline lookup yields CDR1 SGHTA and CDR2 FQGNSA. The CDR3 length is 8 residues, termini included. CDR3 protein: CASSLGGA.

This chain uses TRBV7-2 with TRBJ1-6, with a weak D call TRBD1 (5 bases). The CDR3 is made up of 16 amino acids. V lost 0 bases and J lost 9, with 15 bases in between. Germline-derived CDR1 and CDR2 are SGHTA and FQGNSA. The CDR3 DNA follows: TGTGCCAGCAGCTTAGCGCCCAGCGGGAGGGGTTCACCCCTCCACTTT. Its translation is CASSLAPSGRGSPLHF.

The rearrangement uses TRBV20-1 and TRBJ2-2; 8 nucleotides match TRBD2. The CDR3 covers 13 residues. CDR1 is DFQATT and CDR2 is SNEGSKA in the germline V gene (reference sequence). V shed 3 bases, J shed 10 bases, and the junction held 7 bases outside the gene matches. CDR3 DNA: TGCAGTGCTAGGTGGACGGGAGGGCTGGAGCTGTTTTTT. Translating it yields CSARWTGGLELFF.

This clonotype was seen at least ten times. As DNA, the CDR3 is TGTGCCAGCAGCTTATCGGCCCGGGGGAACACTGAAGCTTTCTTT. This sequence encodes CASSLSARGNTEAFF. This chain joins TRBV7-8 and TRBJ1-1; the D is unclear. Germline CDR1 reads SGHVS; CDR2 reads FQNEAQ. V lost 2 bases and J lost 1, with 11 bases in between. CDR3 length equals 15 residues.

The chain carries TRBV7-3 and TRBJ2-2; D uncertain. CDR1 and CDR2 from the germline V gene are SGHTA and FQGTGA. V was shortened by 3 bases and J by 8 bases, with 10 bases between the two germline ends. The CDR3 is 13 amino acids. Here the CDR3 DNA reads TGTGCCAGCAGCTTTGCCTTCGAAGGGGAGCTGTTTTTT. Translating gives CASSFAFEGELFF. Full variable domain (outside the CDR3, taken from reference TRBV7-3 and TRBJ2-2): GAGVSQTPSNKVTEKGKYVELRCDPISGHTALYWYRQSLGQGPEFLIYFQGTGAADDSGLPNDRFFAVRPEGSVSTLKIQRTERGDSAVYLCASSFAFEGELFFGEGSRLTVL.

Turning to this clonotype: The conserved closing phenylalanine or tryptophan is absent in this CDR3, likely reflecting a read error. Because the CDR3's place on the DNA is in doubt, the DNA is left out and the CDR3 is given as listed by TCRdb. The J gene is TRBJ2-6, the V gene TRBV20-1. The CDR3 has 8 amino acids, counting both end residues. CDR1 and CDR2 from the germline V gene are DFQATT and SNEGSKA (reference sequence). The CDR3 reads CSASGLGL.

The chain uses TRBV15 and TRBJ1-2, with D maybe TRBD1 (5 bases). The CDR3 has 16 residues. The V gene lost 0 bases and the J gene lost 7 bases, with 18 bases spanning the gap. Germline CDR1 LNHNV, CDR2 YYDKDF (reference sequence). DNA for the CDR3: TGTGCCACCAGCAGAGATTCCGTACAGGAACCCTTTGGCTACACCTTC. Its translation is CATSRDSVQEPFGYTF.

The chain uses TRBV14 and TRBJ2-2; a possible D gene is TRBD2 (7 bases). V lost 0 bases and J 6 bases, leaving 23 bases between the germline ends. The germline V gene has CDR1 SGHDN and CDR2 FVKESK. The CDR3 extends over 19 amino acids. The CDR3 loop reads CASSQEASGLRGGSGELFF. The CDR3 DNA follows: TGTGCCAGCAGCCAAGAGGCTAGCGGACTCCGAGGGGGGTCCGGGGAGCTGTTTTTT. The variable domain in full, completed from reference TRBV14 and TRBJ2-2, reads EAGVTQFPSHSVIEKGQTVTLRCDPISGHDNLYWYRRVMGKEIKFLLHFVKESKQDESGMPNNRFLAERTGGTYSTLKVQPAELEDSGVYFCASSQEASGLRGGSGELFFGEGSRLTVL.